This TCR beta chain came from a study of Graves' ophthalmopathy and Graves' hyperthyroidism. The study, taken as a whole, reports: Blood was where most expanded thyroid clonotypes above 0.001 frequency also turned up. Stable hyperthyroidism and ophthalmopathy were told apart by a 13-signature model, which achieved 85% to 90% sensitivity and roughly 80% specificity. With a specificity of around 76% and a sensitivity of 60% to 71%, the model predicted ophthalmopathy progression.

This clonotype was recorded many times. Antigen specificity is unknown. Fresh peripheral blood, 10 ml, was the PBMC source. RNA transcripts were the source from which TCR beta CDR3 regions were amplified. The authors performed first-round RT-PCR with HTBI primers and then a second-round multiplex PCR. TCRdb redid the calling of the multiplex PCR reads with MiXCR, one entry per CDR3 protein. The profile shows 200,000 to 250,000 distinct CDR3 sequences, 20% to 25% of them singletons. V lost 8 bases and J lost 0; bases outside the gene matches: 4. The CDR3 covers 13 residues. From germline, CDR1 is GTSNPN and CDR2 SVGIG (reference sequence).

The V and J genes are TRBV30 and TRBJ1-3, with 7 bases lining up with TRBD1. Input material: peripheral blood. The TCR comes from a woman in her 50s with Graves' ophthalmopathy. As DNA, the CDR3 is TGTGCCCACGGGACAGCCTCTGGAAACACCATATATTTT. As protein: CAHGTASGNTIYF.